This entry describes one T cell receptor (beta chain). Its antigen target is currently unknown. No base quality values were provided; no much bigger clone lies one nucleotide off. The sample comes from a study of T cell responses to AZD1222 COVID-19 vaccine (dated by TCRdb to 2020 to 2023). Describing the broader study: AZD1222 recipients given second doses at about 4 weeks or at about 12 weeks were pooled, since spike-specific TCR depth and breadth were not found to differ between the two schedules. A total of 233 trial participants underwent TCR sequencing, of whom nearly 210 had received two doses of AZD1222 and about 25 had received two doses of the MenACWY control vaccine. Trial participants were enrolled into age subgroups of 18-55, 56-69 and 70-plus years, which contained 148, 28 and 57 TCR-sequenced participants, respectively. The full study reports these points: In the small 56-69-year group, the increase in depth fell short of significance, most likely because of low power. Only 5 to 7 AZD1222 recipients were SARS-CoV-2 seropositive at baseline, limiting conclusions about previously exposed vaccinees. Reportedly, close to half of the unique spike-specific TCRs recognized epitopes lying outside the regions that are mutated in the B.1.351 and B.1.1.7 variants. Participants were mostly white British, with more females than males. The authors suggested clonal diversity may have been underestimated. No day 14 peak-response samples were available, so repertoires were characterized only after the peak T cell response. After two AZD1222 doses, both the breadth and the depth of spike-specific TCRs were significantly higher than at day 0 and than in MenACWY recipients. CD4 TCRs associated with the vaccine covered the entire spike protein, and the dominant responses were in regions 160-218 and 743-854.

This specimen's time point label, interpreted: baseline before first vaccination. Samples from vaccinated people were obtained from the UK trials COV001 and COV002, which included a single-blind randomized controlled phase 2/3 trial of AZD1222 (ChAdOx1 nCoV-19) in healthy adults. For TCRbeta chain sequencing, PBMC samples from trial participants were taken at day 0 and at day 28 after the second dose. The CDR3 regions of human TCRbeta chains were analyzed by immunosequencing. As for the authors' bioinformatics: TCRs in the repertoires were compared against a reference library of SARS-CoV-2-specific TCRs that had been generated with the MIRA antigen-specificity platform. Breadth was defined as the fraction of unique TCRs that were SARS-CoV-2-associated, and depth was defined as the fraction of total T cells that were SARS-CoV-2-associated. Using the MIRA data, every spike-specific TCR was mapped to the spike region that the TCR reacted to and assigned to either a CD4 or a CD8 class. Log10-transformed breadth and depth values were compared by one-way ANOVA with Sidak's multiple comparisons tests. The clones in this table, taken by TCRdb from immuneACCESS, are in-frame only. Not every clone is retained; where verified, under half of the shortfall comes from an unresolved V gene, and the cause of the rest is unknown. The V and J calls and clone size were taken over from that table, and D and trimming were inferred from the DNA. A total of 95,000 to 150,000 clones appear in this sample, around 92% of them only once. Roughly 1.4% of the sample rests with the top ten.

Via the germline V gene, CDR1 is SGHTS and CDR2 YDEGEE. The V and J ends are trimmed by 1 base and 2 bases, leaving 9 bases between them. Counted from cysteine to phenylalanine, this CDR3 has 14 amino acids. CDR3 DNA is the only sequence kept; it has 42 bases, read in frame from the first base. This TCR came from an adult in good health. The input for sequencing was peripheral blood, taken on day 0 of AZD1222 vaccination. This chain is built from TRBV5-8 and TRBJ2-5; a tentative D call is TRBD2 (5 bases match). Read as DNA, the sequence is TGTGCCAGCAGCTTGCCCCCGGGGCAAGAGACCCAGTACTTC. Its protein is CASSLPPGQETQYF.